These T cell receptor beta chains were read from a single sample in a study of OX40 agonist ivuxolimab in advanced cancers. Generated by immunoSEQ multiplex PCR, the TCRdb table keeps only in-frame clones and is missing some. The repertoire has tens of thousands of clones, about 90% of them found once; the top ten carry more than 1.5%. The source material was CD4+ or CD8+ T cells sorted from blood, sampled in a trial of the OX40 agonist ivuxolimab. The receptors derive from an adult with an advanced solid tumor such as melanoma, head and neck, liver or kidney cancer. CDR3s include the opening cysteine and the closing phenylalanine or tryptophan. D genes are given only for firm matches. The size field is filled for only some rows; it gives once, few, many or a size class.

size	V	D	J	CDR3	DNA
-	TRBV19	-	TRBJ2-7	CASNDGGGIIREQYF	TGTGCCAGTAACGATGGGGGCGGGATAATACGGGAGCAGTACTTC
-	TRBV15	TRBD2	TRBJ2-1	CATSRDRGGDAVDEQFF	TGTGCCACCAGCAGAGACCGGGGGGGGGATGCGGTCGATGAGCAGTTCTTC
-	TRBV7-7	TRBD2	TRBJ2-3	CASSRGLAGTDTQYF	TGTGCTAGCAGCCGGGGACTAGCGGGCACAGATACGCAGTATTTT
-	TRBV6-5	TRBD1	TRBJ1-2	CASRPGQGDYGYTF	TGTGCCAGCAGGCCGGGACAGGGTGACTATGGCTACACCTTC
-	TRBV21-1	-	TRBJ1-1	CASSNHPKGQGGTMNTEAFF	TGTGCCAGCAGCAATCACCCCAAAGGACAGGGGGGGACTATGAACACTGAAGCTTTCTTT
once	TRBV11-2	TRBD1	TRBJ1-2	CASSLVGTGFYGYTF	TGTGCCAGCAGCTTAGTAGGGACAGGGTTCTATGGCTACACCTTC
-	TRBV5-6	-	TRBJ1-1	CASSLPGRTEAFF	TGTGCCAGCAGCTTGCCGGGGAGGACTGAAGCTTTCTTT
-	TRBV18	-	TRBJ2-7	CASSLLTGAVNEQYF	TGTGCCAGCTCACTCTTGACGGGTGCCGTAAACGAGCAGTACTTC
-	TRBV5-1	-	TRBJ1-1	CASSLVGGNTEAFF	TGCGCCAGCAGCTTGGTGGGGGGGAACACTGAAGCTTTCTTT
-	TRBV10-3	-	TRBJ2-7	CAISEVQALNEQYF	TGTGCCATCAGTGAGGTGCAGGCTCTTAACGAGCAGTACTTC
-	TRBV4-1	-	TRBJ1-1	CASSQDSRRGTGTEAFF	TGCGCCAGCAGCCAAGATAGTCGCAGGGGAACGGGCACTGAAGCTTTCTTT
once	TRBV19	TRBD1	TRBJ1-4	CASNPPGQGGEKLFF	TGTGCCAGTAACCCCCCGGGACAGGGGGGCGAAAAACTGTTTTTT
-	TRBV4-1	-	TRBJ2-2	CASSQDTVITGELFF	TGCGCCAGCAGCCAAGATACGGTTATAACCGGGGAGCTGTTTTTT
few	TRBV5-6	-	TRBJ2-5	CASSFLGAKEETQYF	TGTGCCAGCAGCTTCTTGGGGGCGAAAGAAGAGACCCAGTACTTC
-	TRBV7-9	-	TRBJ2-5	CASSRYAEETQYF	TGTGCCAGCAGCCGGTATGCAGAAGAGACCCAGTACTTC
-	TRBV6-1	TRBD1	TRBJ2-2	CASRPDRGQSGELFF	TGTGCCAGCAGACCCGACAGGGGGCAGTCCGGGGAGCTGTTTTTT
-	TRBV7-2	-	TRBJ2-1	CASSLNPSSYNEQFF	TGTGCCAGCAGTTTAAACCCCAGCTCCTACAATGAGCAGTTCTTC
-	TRBV15	-	TRBJ1-1	CATSSGRGARTEAFF	TGTGCCACCAGCTCCGGACGGGGGGCGAGGACTGAAGCTTTCTTT
few	TRBV5-6	-	TRBJ1-1	CASSFYPGAIGAFF	TGTGCCAGCAGCTTTTACCCAGGGGCCATCGGAGCTTTCTTT
-	TRBV9	TRBD1	TRBJ2-1	CASSVGGGAYNEQFF	TGTGCCAGCAGCGTAGGAGGGGGCGCCTACAATGAGCAGTTCTTC
once	TRBV27	-	TRBJ2-6	CASRPYSGANVLTF	TGTGCCAGCAGGCCCTATTCTGGGGCCAACGTCCTGACTTTC
-	TRBV2	-	TRBJ2-4	CASSERQAAPLAKNIQYF	TGTGCCAGCAGTGAAAGGCAGGCCGCACCTCTAGCCAAAAACATTCAGTACTTC
-	TRBV28	-	TRBJ2-7	CASSPGGSAHYEQYF	TGTGCCAGCAGTCCCGGGGGAAGCGCGCACTACGAGCAGTACTTC
once	TRBV2	-	TRBJ2-5	CASSEETQYF	TGTGCCAGCAGTGAGGAGACCCAGTACTTC
-	TRBV5-1	TRBD1	TRBJ1-4	CASSFGTGYFEKLFF	TGCGCCAGCAGCTTCGGGACAGGGTATTTTGAAAAACTGTTTTTT
-	TRBV28	TRBD1	TRBJ1-2	CASSFGTGDGYTF	TGTGCCAGCAGTTTTGGGACAGGGGATGGCTACACCTTC
-	TRBV27	-	TRBJ1-6	CASSEAGGSPLHF	TGTGCCAGCAGTGAGGCAGGAGGATCACCCCTCCACTTT